Reported below is one TCR beta chain. Which antigen it targets is not known. No much larger clonotype is one base removed from it; base qualities were not supplied. The record originates from a study of cytomegalovirus exposure and HLA in healthy donors (TCRdb year 2017). Notes on the research overall: In an earlier analysis of roughly 500 of the donors, around 290 Gb of sequence data and some 100 million unique TCR beta sequences from about 190 million T cells were reported. Roughly 320 gigabases of sequencing data and around 80 million unique TCR sequences made up an early release that covered approximately 700 HLA-typed donors. High-throughput TCR immunosequencing, statistical association of individual TCRs with disease status, and machine learning were combined to predict cytomegalovirus infection status. All discovery cohort repertoires had been generated on a single sequencing platform. The later analysis used no new phenotypic data to find candidate immune exposures, relying instead on TCR beta sequences and their occurrence across donors. To study patterns of TCR occurrence, a later analysis re-analyzed previously published TCR beta repertoires from hundreds of donors and added high-resolution HLA genotyping. Because of strong linkage in the cohort, five DR-DQ haplotypes were treated as single units for association and clustering. The aim of the study was to test whether cataloging public T cell receptors could identify signatures of past pathogen exposure. HLA typing covered class I and class II loci at four-digit resolution. In addition to the first cohort of roughly 700 subjects, a separate validation cohort of 120 different subjects was used. An earlier analysis of roughly 580 of the donors used high-throughput TCR beta sequencing to judge whether each TCR beta V gene segment behaved as functional or pseudogenic. Across roughly 420 genotyped donors of the cohort, an average of about 240,000 unique TCR beta nucleotide sequences per donor were sequenced, and roughly 17% of those sequences were non-productive. The T cell repertoires of around 670 subjects were profiled by immunosequencing and related to cytomegalovirus serostatus. The number of donors typed differed by locus, with about 629-630 for A, B, C, DRB1 and DQB1, roughly 520 for DQA1, 606 for DPA1, and approximately 470 for DPB1. Among the roughly 410 genotyped donors, 81% belonged to the genetic ancestry cluster associated with self-reported Caucasian donors. A later genetic analysis used genome-wide SNP genotypes for about 55% of the 666 donors, treating that subset as a discovery cohort. Donor age, sex, ethnicity and CMV serostatus were compiled together with the repertoire data.

The cohort was made up of approximately 670 healthy bone marrow donors. Cohort members were all nominally healthy when sampled, although unrecorded immune exposures were likely present. The donor tested CMV seronegative, placing the donor among the 350 to 400 seronegative members of the cohort. A peripheral blood sample was collected from each donor, and TCR beta sequencing was performed on peripheral blood mononuclear cells. The Qiagen DNeasy Blood Extraction Kit was used to extract genomic DNA from the blood cell samples. Trimming removed 5 bases from V and 2 bases from J; the gene matches leave 5 bases unexplained. Looking up the germline V gene yields CDR1 SQVTM and CDR2 ANQGSEA. Reading from cysteine to phenylalanine, the CDR3 counts 14 amino acids. Only CDR3 DNA is held: 42 bases, read in frame from base 1. Library method: the immunoSEQ multiplex PCR assay. The multiplex PCR relied on a mix of 60 forward primers for TCR Vbeta segments and 13 reverse primers for TCR Jbeta segments. The CDR3 region of rearranged TCR beta genes was amplified from genomic DNA with a multiplex PCR assay. The Illumina HiSeq System was used to sequence the amplified TCR beta libraries as 87-base-pair reads. As for the authors' bioinformatics: A later analysis tallied around 82 million unique TCR beta chains across the roughly 610 repertoires, and about 10 million of those chains were shared by two or more donors. To remove PCR and sequencing errors, raw reads were error-corrected and collapsed into unique sequences using a nearest-neighbor algorithm that merged closely related sequences. To assign V, D and J gene segments, CDR3 sequences were aligned to IMGT reference sequences. For a sequence to be retained, at least a six-nucleotide match to both a V gene segment and a J gene segment was required. Rearrangements were called productive when the CDR3 lacked stop codons and stayed in frame with V and J; all others were non-productive. Following IMGT convention, CDR3 was defined as the stretch from the second conserved V-encoded cysteine to the conserved J-encoded phenylalanine. In an earlier analysis of more than 550 of the donors, sequences lacking an unambiguous match to a single V gene segment were excluded. An earlier analysis of several hundred of the donors called V segments functional above 56.7% productive rearrangements and segregating when the between-donor standard deviation exceeded 5%. A statistical classification framework was developed to diagnose cytomegalovirus status using the catalog of TCR beta chain sequences. V and J gene assignment, in a later analysis, came from comparing TCR nucleotide sequences with IMGT/GENE-DB human TR gene sequences. The TCRdist pipeline was used in a later analysis to assign CDR3 sequences and most-parsimonious VDJ recombination scenarios. In a later analysis, each TCR beta chain was defined by its CDR3 amino acid sequence together with its V-gene family, and reads without a unique V-gene family were excluded. To address suspected cross-contamination and a sequencing artifact, a later analysis removed 450 to 700 highly shared, low-generation-probability nucleotide sequences. In a later analysis, a clonal expansion index for each public chain was calculated from normalized within-repertoire ranks of inferred template counts. In a later analysis, generation probabilities were computed with a VDJ recombination model fitted to out-of-frame rearrangements, and the resulting probabilities were checked against IGoR. In a later analysis, TCR-TCR, TCR-HLA and TCR-CMV co-occurrence was scored with hypergeometric tests, and a repertoire-size bias correction was applied to TCR pairs. A later analysis estimated false discovery rates by permuting HLA or CMV assignments 20 times. In a later analysis, co-occurring TCRs were grouped with DBSCAN, and TCRdist sequence similarity was added when clustering was performed within HLA-allele-positive subsets. Repertoires with fewer than 30,000 or more than 120,000 public chains, plus five repertoires with anomalous nucleotide sharing, were excluded from co-occurrence clustering. TCRdb took this table from immuneACCESS and kept in-frame rearrangements with V and J called. Such tables lack part of the clones; where checked against another copy, unresolved V genes explain under half of the gap, and the rest is unexplained. That table gives V, J and clone size, and the DNA gave D and trimming. The sample table holds about 280,000 clones, of which approximately 90% were seen once. Roughly 2.3% of the sample goes to the ten largest clones.

Beyond this particular receptor, the publication reports: The only immune exposure information available for the cohort was CMV serostatus. According to the authors, the approach could potentially be generalized to other disease states and immunological phenotypes. Correlated functional status among segregating V segments might reflect linkage disequilibrium, but an unknown experimental factor could not be ruled out. Three of the identified cytomegalovirus-associated TCR beta chains were confirmed in vitro to be specific for cytomegalovirus antigens. Some IMGT-functional V segments, including TRBV6-2 and TRBV6-3, could not be distinguished by the 87-base-pair reads and were therefore excluded. Most TCR sequences were seen in very few donors, while some public TCRs were found in many individuals. A total of 150 or so TCR beta chains were listed by the study as associated with cytomegalovirus. In a later analysis, HLA-associated TCR beta chains showed more clonal expansion and lower generation probabilities than non-associated chains that were equally common. In a later analysis, several top co-occurrence clusters were reported to appear linked to parvovirus B19, influenza, CMV and Epstein-Barr virus. Sequencing depth was assumed to be roughly uniform across donors in the presence/absence analyses, though that assumption may not hold. Broadly in line with IMGT annotations, most TCR beta V segments showed up in productive rearrangements about 87% or about 30% of the time in an earlier analysis of around 550 of the donors. In a later analysis, 15,000 to 20,000 TCR beta sequences were associated with specific HLA alleles at a false discovery rate of 0.05. A cluster of highly shared sequence variants was judged likely to represent a technical artifact of the sequencing pipeline. Strong co-occurrence of HLA alleles, especially DR and DQ, made assigning TCR associations to individual alleles difficult. Because HLA typing was missing for some donors at each locus, association tests included only the typed subset. Most CMV-associated TCR beta chains appeared to be HLA-restricted in a later analysis, and the HLA associations seemed to be driven largely by CMV exposure. A further reported finding was that TCR beta sequences accurately predicted the HLA-A and HLA-B alleles for most subjects in the first cohort. About 17 rarely observed V segments, including chromosome 9 orphons, were excluded from the earlier analysis of just under 600 of the donors because counts were too low. A later genetic analysis associated a missense DCLRE1C variant with V-gene and J-gene trimming of TCR beta chains, and an independent cohort replicated the association. The classifier was reported to diagnose cytomegalovirus status with high specificity and sensitivity in both the original cohort and the validation cohort. According to a later genetic analysis, donors in an Asian-associated ancestry cluster had fewer N-insertions in productive TCRs than the approximately 700-donor mean. Only TCR beta chains were sequenced in this cohort, and the absence of alpha or paired-chain data limited detectable features. In a later analysis, TCR association rates were found to vary across HLA loci, with the most associated TCRs seen for DRB1 alleles and the fewest for HLA-C alleles.

Specimen: PBMCs. This clonotype was obtained from a woman aged 18-30 years in good health and CMV-seronegative. The rearranged segments are TRBV29-1 and TRBJ2-1, with TRBD1 matching 8 junction bases. Read as DNA, the sequence is TGCAGCGTTCGCGGGACAGGAACCTACAATGAGCAGTTCTTC. Translated, this gives CSVRGTGTYNEQFF.